The rows below give T cell receptor beta chains drawn from one sample of a study of shared clonotypes between healthy human individuals. Data came from immunoSEQ multiplex PCR; TCRdb stores just in-frame clones and leaves some out. The sample yields about 960,000 clones, less than 85% seen once. Sequenced material: memory CD4+ T cells sorted from blood. These receptors were collected from a man aged 18 to 29 in good health. The CDR3 runs from the conserved cysteine through the conserved F or W. The D gene is left open where the match is weak. Clone sizes are given selectively: once, few, many, or a class where the clone is expanded.

abundance | j_gene | d_gene | v_gene | CDR3nt | CDR3aa
NA | TRBJ1-2 | NA | TRBV20-1 | TGCAGTGCCTGGAGGGATGGCTACACCTTC | CSAWRDGYTF
NA | TRBJ1-1 | NA | TRBV6-5 | TGTGCCAGCAGTGCGCCAGGGCAGGGCACTGAAGCTTTCTTT | CASSAPGQGTEAFF
NA | TRBJ1-3 | NA | TRBV18 | TGTGCCAGCTCACCGGGTCTTCTGGGTGGAAACACCATATATTTT | CASSPGLLGGNTIYF
NA | TRBJ2-7 | NA | TRBV30 | TGTGCCTGGAATAAGGGTAAGGGTGAGCAGTACTTC | CAWNKGKGEQYF
NA | TRBJ1-1 | TRBD1 | TRBV29-1 | TGCAGCGTAGACAGGGATTCGACTGAAGCTTTCTTT | CSVDRDSTEAFF
NA | TRBJ2-1 | NA | TRBV6-5 | TGTGCCAGCAGTTGGAGAAGTAGCGGCGATGAGCAGTTCTTC | CASSWRSSGDEQFF
NA | TRBJ1-2 | TRBD1 | TRBV30 | TGTGCCTGGAGGGGGGGACAGTTTAACTATGGCTACACCTTC | CAWRGGQFNYGYTF
NA | TRBJ1-3 | NA | TRBV7-8 | TGTGCCAGCAGCTTAACAGGGATCTCTGGAAACACCATATATTTT | CASSLTGISGNTIYF
NA | TRBJ1-4 | NA | TRBV5-4 | TGTGCCAGCAGCTTGGGCGGGTTAGGGCTGGAAAAACTGTTTTTT | CASSLGGLGLEKLFF
NA | TRBJ1-2 | NA | TRBV2 | TGTGCCAGCGCGCCGTTTTTACAGGGTGATGGCTACACCTTC | CASAPFLQGDGYTF
NA | TRBJ1-2 | NA | TRBV29-1 | TGCAGCGTGAGGTCGCAGACTTTAGCTAACTATGGCTACACCTTC | CSVRSQTLANYGYTF
NA | TRBJ2-1 | NA | TRBV4-3 | TGCGCCAGCAGCCAAGATCGGGGCGGATACAATGAGCAGTTCTTC | CASSQDRGGYNEQFF
NA | TRBJ2-3 | NA | TRBV10-3 | TGTGCCATCAGTGGGGGGGGCAAAACAGATACGCAGTATTTT | CAISGGGKTDTQYF
NA | TRBJ2-3 | NA | TRBV7-2 | TGTGCCAGCAGCCTGCGGCGGAATACGCAGTATTTT | CASSLRRNTQYF
NA | TRBJ2-5 | NA | TRBV5-1 | TGCGCCAGCAGCTTGGCGCTTAGTAGTCAAGAGACCCAGTACTTC | CASSLALSSQETQYF
NA | TRBJ2-1 | NA | TRBV5-1 | TGCGCCAGCAGCATCCACGAGGGGTTGTATGGAAGTGAGCAGTTCTTC | CASSIHEGLYGSEQFF
few | TRBJ1-5 | TRBD1 | TRBV30 | TGTGCCTGGAGTGCCGGACAGGCCGGGTATCAGCCCCAGCATTTT | CAWSAGQAGYQPQHF
NA | TRBJ2-3 | TRBD1 | TRBV2 | TGTGCCAGCAGTCGGGTACAGGGGGCCGCAGATACGCAGTATTTT | CASSRVQGAADTQYF
NA | TRBJ2-1 | NA | TRBV25-1 | TGTGCCAGCAGTGTAGACGGAAATGAGCAGTTCTTC | CASSVDGNEQFF
NA | TRBJ1-6 | NA | TRBV27 | TGTGCCAGCCTGGGGGGGGGCTATAATTCACCCCTCCACTTT | CASLGGGYNSPLHF
NA | TRBJ1-6 | NA | TRBV5-4 | TGTGCCAGCAGCCCCGGGCCTAACAATTCACCCCTCCACTTT | CASSPGPNNSPLHF
NA | TRBJ1-4 | NA | TRBV9 | TGTGCCAGCAGCACCGGCCGAGGAAACGGTCAGGCTAATGAAAAACTGTTTTTT | CASSTGRGNGQANEKLFF
NA | TRBJ2-7 | TRBD2 | TRBV7-2 | TGTGCCAGCAGATCGACTAGCGGGAGTTCCCACGAGCAGTACTTC | CASRSTSGSSHEQYF
NA | TRBJ1-2 | NA | TRBV28 | TGTGCCAGCAGTTTCCGGGACGGCTATGGCTACACCTTC | CASSFRDGYGYTF
NA | TRBJ2-5 | NA | TRBV29-1 | TGCAGCGTGACTCCCTTGGCTCAAGAGACCCAGTACTTC | CSVTPLAQETQYF
NA | TRBJ1-5 | NA | TRBV6-1 | TGTGCCAGCAGTGAAGGGCCCATCCAGCCCCAGCATTTT | CASSEGPIQPQHF
NA | TRBJ2-1 | NA | TRBV4-1 | TGCGCCAGCAGCCAAGATCGATGGCCCCGGGGGCGGGAGAGGTACAACAATGAGCAGTTCTTC | CASSQDRWPRGRERYNNEQFF
NA | TRBJ2-1 | NA | TRBV7-8 | TGTGCCAGCGGGGCCCTGGGGGAACTGAATGATGAGCAGTTCTTC | CASGALGELNDEQFF
NA | TRBJ2-7 | NA | TRBV18 | TGTGCCAGCTCACCTTATACAGGGACCTACGAGCAGTACTTC | CASSPYTGTYEQYF